This T cell receptor (beta chain) was found in a study of glioma-infiltrating T cells after dendritic cell vaccination. This table comes from immunoSEQ multiplex PCR, and its TCRdb copy is limited to in-frame clones, with some not included. Among tens of thousands of clones listed, over 75% were seen once. V lost 4 bases to trimming and J lost 4 bases, with 20 bases between them. The CDR3 extends over 17 amino acids. Germline V lookup: CDR1 LGHNA, CDR2 YNFKEQ. The sample's time point: after dendritic cell vaccination, including at tumor progression/relapse. All glioblastoma patients lacked an isocitrate dehydrogenase mutation.

The chain has TRBV4-2 and TRBJ2-1, with D possibly TRBD2 on 6 matching bases. The sequencing here drew on blood, taken after dendritic cell vaccination. The receptor comes from a human donor with glioblastoma. CDR3 sequence reads: CASSPTGGGAKYNEQFF. CDR3 sequence (DNA): TGTGCCAGCAGCCCCACCGGAGGCGGGGCTAAGTACAATGAGCAGTTCTTC.